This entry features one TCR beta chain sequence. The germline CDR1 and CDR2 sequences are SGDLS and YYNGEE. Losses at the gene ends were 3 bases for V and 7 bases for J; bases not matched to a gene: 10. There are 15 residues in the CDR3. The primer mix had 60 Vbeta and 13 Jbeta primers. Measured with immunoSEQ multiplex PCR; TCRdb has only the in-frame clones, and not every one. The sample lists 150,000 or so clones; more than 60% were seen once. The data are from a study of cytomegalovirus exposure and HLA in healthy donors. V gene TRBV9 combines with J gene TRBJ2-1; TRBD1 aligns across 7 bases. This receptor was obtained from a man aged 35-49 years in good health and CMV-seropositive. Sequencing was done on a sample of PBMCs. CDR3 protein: CASSDYRGLVNEQFF. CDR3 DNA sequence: TGTGCCAGCAGCGACTACAGGGGCTTAGTTAATGAGCAGTTCTTC.